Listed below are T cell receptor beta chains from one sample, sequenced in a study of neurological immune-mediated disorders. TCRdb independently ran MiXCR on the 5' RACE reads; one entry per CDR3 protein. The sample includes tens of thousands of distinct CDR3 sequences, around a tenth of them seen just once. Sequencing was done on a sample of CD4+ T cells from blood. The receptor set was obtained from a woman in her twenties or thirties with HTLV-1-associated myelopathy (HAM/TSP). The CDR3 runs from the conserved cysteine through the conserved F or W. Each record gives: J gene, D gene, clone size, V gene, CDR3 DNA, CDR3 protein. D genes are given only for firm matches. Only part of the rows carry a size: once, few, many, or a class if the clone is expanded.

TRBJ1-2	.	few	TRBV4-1	TGCGCCAGCAGCCCGGTCGGAGGGCCGCCGGGTGGCTACACCTTC	CASSPVGGPPGGYTF
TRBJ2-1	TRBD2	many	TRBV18	TGTGCCAGCTCACTCACTAGCGGGGGCATGAGCTCCTACAATGAGCAGTTCTTC	CASSLTSGGMSSYNEQFF
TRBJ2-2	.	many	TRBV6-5	TGTGCCAGCACGGGGGGCGGTACCGGGGAGCTGTTTTTT	CASTGGGTGELFF
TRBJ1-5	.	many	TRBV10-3	TGTGCCATCAGCGGGACTACTAATCAGCCCCAGCATTTT	CAISGTTNQPQHF
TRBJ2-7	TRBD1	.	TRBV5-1	TGCGCCAGCAGCTCCAGAGGGGGACAGGGATACCTAATCGACTACGATCAGTACTTC	CASSSRGGQGYLIDYDQYF
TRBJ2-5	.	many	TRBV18	TGTGCCAGCTCACCAATTGGGGGAGAGACCCAGTACTTC	CASSPIGGETQYF
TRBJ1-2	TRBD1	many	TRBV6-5	TGTGCCAGCAGTGAGGGACAGGGGATCTATGGCTACACCTTC	CASSEGQGIYGYTF
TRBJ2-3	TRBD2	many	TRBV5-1	TGCGCCAGCAACCGCGGGGGGGAGCGCACAGATACGCAGTATTTT	CASNRGGERTDTQYF
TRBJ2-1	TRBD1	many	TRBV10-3	TGTGCCATCAGTCCAAGGACAGGTTCTTACAATGAGCAGTTCTTC	CAISPRTGSYNEQFF
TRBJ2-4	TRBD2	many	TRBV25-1	TGTGCCAGCAGTCTGGGAGGGATAGCCAAAAACATTCAGTACTTC	CASSLGGIAKNIQYF
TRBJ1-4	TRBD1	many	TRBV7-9	TGTGCCAGCAGCCGTACCGGGACAGGGCTGTTTTTT	CASSRTGTGLFF
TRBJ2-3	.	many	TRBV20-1	TGCAGTGCTAGTGATACACGAGGAACGACAGATACGCAGTATTTT	CSASDTRGTTDTQYF
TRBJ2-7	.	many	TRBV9	TGTGCCAGCAGCGCTGCCGGGGGTTACGAGCAGTACTTC	CASSAAGGYEQYF
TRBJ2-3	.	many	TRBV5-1	TGCGCCAGCAGCCCGGTGGAGGGGGCAGATACGCAGTATTTT	CASSPVEGADTQYF
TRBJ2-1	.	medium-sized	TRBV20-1	TGCAGTGCTGGTGGGATCACAGGGCTGGGGGGTACCAATGAGCAGTTCTTC	CSAGGITGLGGTNEQFF
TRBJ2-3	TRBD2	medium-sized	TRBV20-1	TGCAGTGCTCAGCGGGGGGCGAGCACAGATACGCAGTATTTT	CSAQRGASTDTQYF
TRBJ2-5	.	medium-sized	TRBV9	TGTGCCAGCAGCCAGCTAGCGGAGACCCAGTACTTC	CASSQLAETQYF